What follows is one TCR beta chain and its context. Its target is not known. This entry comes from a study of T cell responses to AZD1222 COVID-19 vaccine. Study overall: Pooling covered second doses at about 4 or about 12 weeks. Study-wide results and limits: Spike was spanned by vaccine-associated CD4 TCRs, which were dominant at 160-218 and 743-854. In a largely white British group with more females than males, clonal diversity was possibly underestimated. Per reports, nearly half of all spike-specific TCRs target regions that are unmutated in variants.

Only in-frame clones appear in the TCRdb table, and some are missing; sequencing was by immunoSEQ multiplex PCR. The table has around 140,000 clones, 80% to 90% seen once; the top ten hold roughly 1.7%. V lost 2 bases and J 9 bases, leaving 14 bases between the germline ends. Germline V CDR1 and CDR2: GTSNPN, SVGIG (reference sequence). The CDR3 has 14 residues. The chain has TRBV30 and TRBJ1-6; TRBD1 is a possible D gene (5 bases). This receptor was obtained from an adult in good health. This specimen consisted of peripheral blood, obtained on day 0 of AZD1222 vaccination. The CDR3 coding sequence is TGTGCCTGGAGTCCGGGACTAGTGGTTTCACCCCTCCACTTT. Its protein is CAWSPGLVVSPLHF.